Many counts were recorded for the clone carrying this T cell receptor (beta chain). Its specificity is not known. This entry comes from a study of human T cells and chemical hapten exposure. On the study more broadly: Donors were sensitized with 2% DPC on the upper inner arm. Study-wide results and caveats: Clustering by CDR3 similarity yielded significantly more large clusters from expanded TCRs than controls.

Time point meaning: pre-sensitization, week 0. The sample's treatment: therapeutic diphenylcyclopropenone sensitization with weekly scalp DPC. One entry per CDR3 protein results from TCRdb running MiXCR on the RACE reads. The profile shows a few hundred thousand distinct CDR3 sequences, almost 8% of them singletons. This clonotype originated in a man between 18 and 29 years old with alopecia areata. Some clones in this sample may be carry-over from other donors' samples. This material consisted of whole blood, taken in connection with sensitization to the hapten diphenylcyclopropenone (DPC).

In nucleotides, the CDR3 is TGCGCCAGCAGCTTCGACAGGGGAGGTCGTTCACCCCTCCACTTT. Its translation: CASSFDRGGRSPLHF. V and J are TRBV5-1 and TRBJ1-6; 8 bases are a match to TRBD1. Germline-derived CDR1 and CDR2 are SGHRS and YFSETQ. Germline trimming cut 2 bases from V and 9 bases from J; bases unmatched to any gene: 7. CDR3 length: 15 amino acids.